The entry that follows covers one T cell receptor beta chain sequence. Its antigen remains unidentified. There are 14 residues in the CDR3. Germline V CDR1 and CDR2: SGHTA, FQGTGA. Trimming took 2 bases from V and 5 from J, leaving 7 bases between them. Data came from immunoSEQ multiplex PCR; TCRdb stores just in-frame clones and leaves some out. The profile covers roughly 100,000 clones, with 70% to 90% appearing a single time and about 1.5% taken by the ten largest. The data were obtained in a study of T cell responses to AZD1222 COVID-19 vaccine. Study observations and caveats: Clonal diversity may have been underestimated, and the donors were mostly white British, with more females than males. Two AZD1222 doses significantly raised spike-specific TCR breadth and depth over controls. The study reported that nearly half of spike-specific TCRs target unmutated variant regions.

The TCR was taken from an adult in good health. The sequenced sample was peripheral blood, obtained on day 0 of AZD1222 vaccination. This chain joins TRBV7-3 and TRBJ1-6; no clear D gene. CDR3 in DNA: TGTGCCAGCAGCTTACAGGCCCATAATTCACCCCTCCACTTT. It is translated as CASSLQAHNSPLHF.